The 24 T cell receptor beta chains given below trace back to one sample, sequenced in a study of beta chain features in type 1 diabetes. Regarding the study as a whole: Within each of all four CD4+ subsets, Type 1 diabetes patients had TCRB CDR3s that were moderately but significantly shorter.

Reverse transcribing all isolated RNA meant expressed TCRB transcripts were sequenced. Some clones are missing from TCRdb's copy, which holds only in-frame ones; the method was immunoSEQ multiplex PCR. The data show around 600,000 clones, 9.5% to 15% seen once. Their specific antigens are unknown. The material sequenced was naive CD4+ T cells from blood. These receptors came from a man younger than 45 with type 1 diabetes.

V usage is TRBV7-9 and J usage is TRBJ2-2; D is unclear. The V gene's germline CDR1 is SEHNR and CDR2 FQNEAQ (reference sequence). V was clipped by 0 bases and J by 1 base, with 12 bases between them. The CDR3 has 17 amino acids. The CDR3 is CASSLATIGQNTGELFF. CDR3 in DNA: TGTGCCAGCAGCTTAGCGACGATCGGGCAGAACACCGGGGAGCTGTTTTTT.

This chain uses TRBV18 with TRBJ1-2, with D possibly TRBD1 on 5 matching bases. Between the trimmed V and J ends, which lost 0 bases and 0 bases, there was a span of 8 bases. The CDR3 length is 15 residues. From germline, CDR1 is KGHSH and CDR2 LQKENI. The CDR3 nucleotides are TGTGCCAGCTCACCACCGGGGACTGCTAACTATGGCTACACCTTC. Residues: CASSPPGTANYGYTF.

V is TRBV7-9 and J is TRBJ2-5; D call uncertain. The V gene's germline CDR1 is SEHNR and CDR2 FQNEAQ (reference sequence). Deletions cut 5 bases from V and 5 bases from J, with 3 bases between. CDR3 length equals 10 residues. The CDR3 protein is CASSPETQYF. CDR3 nucleotide sequence: TGTGCCAGCAGCCCGGAGACCCAGTACTTC.

This chain joins TRBV14 and TRBJ2-2; tentative D call: TRBD1 (6 bases). CDR1 is SGHDN and CDR2 is FVKESK in the germline V gene. The CDR3 is 19 amino acids. Trimming stripped 1 base from V and 1 base from J, with 19 bases between. CDR3 coding DNA: TGTGCCAGCAGCCAAGGATACGGACAGCCCAACCGGAACACCGGGGAGCTGTTTTTT. This gives the protein CASSQGYGQPNRNTGELFF.

The chain is built from TRBV5-4 and TRBJ2-5; no reliable D call. The germline V gene encodes CDR1 SGHNT and CDR2 YYREEE (reference sequence). This CDR3 comprises 15 residues. The V end was cut by 0 bases, the J end by 5 bases, with 14 bases between. CDR3: CASSLASGPRETQYF. The CDR3 DNA reads as TGTGCCAGCAGCTTGGCATCGGGCCCACGCGAGACCCAGTACTTC.

There are a few counts of this clone. The CDR3 coding sequence is TGTGCCAGCAGGCTGACTGCCCTCTCTTACGAGCAGTACTTC. It is translated as CASRLTALSYEQYF. This chain uses TRBV6-5 with TRBJ2-7; unclear D gene. This CDR3 contains 14 residues. The ends were cut back, 6 bases at V and 4 bases at J, with 16 bases in the middle. CDR1 is MNHEY, CDR2 SVGAGI, per germline.

The chain joins TRBV4-3 to TRBJ2-1; TRBD1 is a possible D gene (5 bases). The germline gives CDR1 LGHNA, CDR2 YSLEER. CDR3 length: 16 residues. Between the trimmed V and J ends, which lost 1 base and 13 bases, there was a span of 23 bases. The CDR3 DNA sequence: TGCGCCAGCAGCCAAGGAGATCAGGGTTATGGGGCCTACCAGTTCTTC. It specifies CASSQGDQGYGAYQFF.

This clone showed up just a few times. The rearrangement joins TRBV27 to TRBJ2-7; D is perhaps TRBD2 (6 bases). The CDR3 contains 13 residues. V gave up 5 bases and J gave up 2 bases, with 10 bases separating them. Germline values: CDR1 MNHEY, CDR2 SMNVEV (reference sequence). The CDR3 region has the DNA TGTGCCAGCAGTGGAGGGACTCCCTACGAGCAGTACTTC. Protein sequence: CASSGGTPYEQYF.

A few counts support this clone. The J gene is TRBJ2-1, the V gene TRBV19, with 10 bases aligning to TRBD2. Germline values: CDR1 LNHDA, CDR2 SQIVND (reference sequence). CDR3 length: 15 amino acids. V shed 5 bases, J shed 7 bases, and the junction held 8 bases outside the gene matches. In DNA, the CDR3 is TGTGCCAGTAGTGAAAGCGGGGGGGCCTGGAATGAGCAGTTCTTC. This encodes CASSESGGAWNEQFF.

The V call is TRBV7-9, the J call TRBJ1-2; D is perhaps TRBD1 (5 bases). Germline V lookup: CDR1 SEHNR, CDR2 FQNEAQ (reference sequence). Trimming left V 5 bases short and J 2 bases short, with 12 bases between. The CDR3 extends over 14 amino acids. CDR3 loop: CASSTGTGNYGYTF. The CDR3 DNA is TGTGCCAGCAGCACGGGGACGGGAAACTATGGCTACACCTTC.

V and J are TRBV6-6 and TRBJ1-2; 9 positions match TRBD1. CDR1 and CDR2 (germline): MNHNY, SVGAGI (reference sequence). V lost 6 bases, J lost 4 bases, and 9 bases stayed unmatched. CDR3 length equals 15 residues. This chain's CDR3 is CASRAQGARGYGYTF. In DNA, the CDR3 is TGTGCCAGCAGGGCACAGGGGGCACGAGGCTATGGCTACACCTTC.

The chain is built from TRBV9 and TRBJ2-4; D not resolved. The V end was cut by 2 bases, the J end by 4 bases, with 10 bases between. The germline gives CDR1 SGDLS, CDR2 YYNGEE. The CDR3 has 14 amino acids. CDR3 coding DNA: TGTGCCAGCAGCGTGGGAAGCATTAAAAACATTCAGTACTTC. Protein: CASSVGSIKNIQYF.

Only a few counts were recorded for this clone. The CDR3 bases are TGTGCCAGCAGCTTAGAAGGGGGCTACGAGCAGTACTTC. Translation gives CASSLEGGYEQYF. This rearrangement joins TRBV7-6 to TRBJ2-7, with D perhaps matching TRBD1 (6 bases). V was clipped by 1 base and J by 3 bases, with 7 bases between them. The CDR3 is 13 amino acids. From germline, CDR1 is SGHVS and CDR2 FNYEAQ.

Worth noting for this clone: This sample includes further DNA sequences coding for the same CDR3. The chain recombines TRBV9 with TRBJ2-2, with unresolved D. V was trimmed by 4 bases and J by 6 bases, leaving 13 bases between them. CDR1 SGDLS and CDR2 YYNGEE come from the germline V gene. The CDR3 sequence is 14 residues long. CDR3 sequence (DNA): TGTGCCAGCAGCCCCCGACTGGCCCCCGGGGAGCTGTTTTTT. Translating gives CASSPRLAPGELFF.

This clone was counted a few times. A read error may produce the germline difference seen at one junction end. This sequence joins TRBV7-7 and TRBJ2-1, with 7 positions matching TRBD1. Germline assignment: CDR1 SSHAT and CDR2 FNYEAQ (reference sequence). The CDR3 runs 13 residues. In nucleotides, the CDR3 is TGTGCTAGCAGCTCCATTACAGGGGTTGAGCAGTTCTTC. Translating gives CASSSITGVEQFF.

This clone came up a few times. The gene calls are TRBV7-2 and TRBJ2-2; TRBD1 agrees at 8 bases. Germline assignment: CDR1 SGHTA and CDR2 FQGNSA. V trimming: 1 base; J trimming: 4 bases; junction bases outside the gene matches: 5. The CDR3 contains 16 residues. The CDR3 DNA reads TGTGCCAGCAGCTTAGGGTTGCAGGGGGCCACCGGGGAGCTGTTTTTT. Its translation is CASSLGLQGATGELFF.

The sample holds a few counts of this clone. The chain recombines TRBV7-2 with TRBJ1-5, with D perhaps matching TRBD1 (5 bases). V gave up 1 base and J gave up 2 bases, with 9 bases separating them. CDR3 length: 15 residues. Germline V lookup: CDR1 SGHTA, CDR2 FQGNSA. CDR3 in amino acids: CASSLGGWGNQPQHF. The CDR3 DNA reads as TGTGCCAGCAGCTTAGGGGGCTGGGGCAATCAGCCCCAGCATTTT.

This chain connects TRBV7-2 to TRBJ1-2; the match to TRBD1 covers 8 bases. The CDR3 contains 15 residues. V lost 5 bases, J lost 8 bases, and 13 bases stayed unmatched. Germline values: CDR1 SGHTA, CDR2 FQGNSA. The CDR3 protein is CASSTASQGARGYTF. In nucleotides, the CDR3 is TGTGCCAGCAGCACGGCCTCGCAGGGGGCAAGAGGCTACACCTTC.

This clone was seen a few times. The chain has TRBV14 and TRBJ1-4, with D uncertain. Looked up from germline, CDR1 is SGHDN and CDR2 is FVKESK. This CDR3 has 12 residues. Trimming left V 4 bases short and J 5 bases short, with 5 bases between. For the CDR3, the DNA is TGTGCCAGCAGCCGCCCAAATGAAAAACTGTTTTTT. The encoded protein is CASSRPNEKLFF.

The chain combines TRBV29-1 with TRBJ2-1; D remains ambiguous. V lost 1 base to trimming and J lost 4 bases, with 11 bases between them. The V gene's germline CDR1 is SQVTM and CDR2 ANQGSEA. This CDR3 has 14 residues. The CDR3 reads CSVEGQQTYNEQFF. CDR3 nucleotides: TGCAGCGTTGAAGGGCAGCAAACTTACAATGAGCAGTTCTTC.

V is TRBV20-1 and J is TRBJ2-5, with D maybe TRBD2 (5 bases). CDR3 length: 11 residues. Germline V gene data show CDR1 as DFQATT and CDR2 as SNEGSKA (reference sequence). V dropped 6 bases and J dropped 7 bases, with 12 bases sitting between them. This CDR3 reads CSAVARGTQYF. The CDR3 nucleotides read TGCAGTGCCGTGGCTCGGGGGACCCAGTACTTC.

This clone was found a few times. The chain uses TRBV9 and TRBJ2-1, with 10 bases matching TRBD2. The CDR3 totals 15 residues. Germline CDR1 and CDR2: SGDLS and YYNGEE. Losses at the gene ends were 4 bases for V and 3 bases for J; bases not matched to a gene: 4. The CDR3: CASSLAGEDYNEQFF. CDR3 sequence (DNA): TGTGCCAGCAGCCTAGCGGGGGAAGACTACAATGAGCAGTTCTTC.

With regard to this clone: The sample contains more than one DNA sequence encoding this CDR3. The chain links TRBV19 to TRBJ2-1; D is unresolved. Trimming left V 0 bases short and J 3 bases short, with 9 bases between. Germline CDR1 is LNHDA and CDR2 is SQIVND (reference sequence). This CDR3 is 15 amino acids long. CDR3 in DNA: TGTGCCAGTAGTATAGATCGAGGCAGCTACAATGAGCAGTTCTTC. Residues: CASSIDRGSYNEQFF. The full variable domain, rest sourced from reference TRBV19 and TRBJ2-1, is DGGITQSPKYLFRKEGQNVTLSCEQNLNHDAMYWYRQDPGQGLRLIYYSQIVNDFQKGDIAEGYSVSREKKESFPLTVTSAQKNPTAFYLCASSIDRGSYNEQFFGPGTRLTVL.

The chain joins TRBV5-8 to TRBJ2-3, with D possibly being TRBD2 (6 bases). V was shortened by 7 bases and J by 2 bases, with 26 bases between the two germline ends. Germline values: CDR1 SGHTS, CDR2 YDEGEE. The CDR3 runs 18 residues. This CDR3 is CASPAGGIPLNPTDTQYF. CDR3 DNA sequence: TGTGCCAGCCCCGCCGGGGGAATACCTCTTAATCCCACAGATACGCAGTATTTT.